The subject of this entry is one TCR beta chain. This specimen comes from a study of blood T cell repertoires in COVID-19. Study as a whole: Collection of acute and convalescent COVID-19 samples took place in the United States, Italy and Spain. The cDNA or gDNA used as material had been derived from T cells, B-cell-depleted T cells, or PBMCs.

Original methodology: The assay estimated nucleated cells by amplifying reference gene primers. The repertoire was sequenced with immunoSEQ multiplex PCR; TCRdb's copy has only in-frame clones and lacks some. The V and J calls and clone size are taken from that table; D and trimming were inferred from the DNA. The data show about 160,000 clones, with approximately 80% seen just once and approximately 11% held by the top ten. CDR3 length: 15 residues. Germline values: CDR1 SEHNR, CDR2 FQNEAQ (reference sequence). Trimming took off 5 bases at V and 5 bases at J, with 16 bases between the two ends. The source material was peripheral blood. This TCR derives from a human donor in a cohort sampled during active COVID-19. This rearrangement joins TRBV7-9 to TRBJ2-1; D is perhaps TRBD1 (5 bases). The CDR3 DNA is TGTGCCAGCAGCCAGCGAAGGGGTATCAACAATGAGCAGTTCTTC. It yields the protein CASSQRRGINNEQFF.